The T cell receptor (beta chain) under discussion was sequenced for a study of PD-1 blockade in mismatch repair-deficient tumors. The method was immunoSEQ multiplex PCR; TCRdb's version includes in-frame clones alone and lacks a portion of them. Of about 100,000 clones in the sample, about 79% were seen once. Deletions cut 6 bases from V and 7 bases from J, with 13 bases between. Germline CDR1 is MNHNY and CDR2 is SVGAGI (reference sequence). The length of the CDR3 is 13 residues. The clonotype originates from an adult with mismatch repair-deficient cancer. This rearrangement joins TRBV6-6 to TRBJ1-5; weak D call: TRBD1 (5 bases). Here the sequenced sample was peripheral blood, taken about 33 weeks after starting pembrolizumab. CDR3 loop: CASRPGIFQPQHF. CDR3 DNA sequence: TGTGCCAGCAGACCAGGGATTTTCCAGCCCCAGCATTTT.